What follows is one T cell receptor (beta chain) and its context. Its antigen remains unidentified. The data derive from a study of T-cell memory formation after mild COVID-19. General observations from the study: Mainly in CM and EM were contracting CD4+ clones; CD8+ were in EMRA. Pre-infection memory contained some responding clones, which suggested that cross-reactive memory had joined. The SARS-CoV-2 specificity of second-wave clones reaching peak at day 37 remained unverified.

In germline, CDR1 is SGHRS, CDR2 YFSETQ. The CDR3 has 17 residues. The trim removed 2 bases at V and 0 bases at J, leaving 8 bases unmatched. MiXCR was run by TCRdb on the 5' RACE reads, yielding one entry per CDR3 protein. The sample consists of approximately 150,000 distinct CDR3 sequences, around 21% of them appearing once. This receptor was taken from an adult woman who had mild COVID-19 (a few samples of this study predate the infection). Cell type and time point are not known. The chain is built from TRBV5-1 and TRBJ2-1; 7 nucleotides agree with TRBD2. Material: PBMCs or a T cell subset sorted from them (not recorded which). Written as DNA, the CDR3 is TGCGCCAGCAGCTTAAAAACTAGCGCCAGCTCCTACAATGAGCAGTTCTTC. This sequence encodes CASSLKTSASSYNEQFF.